This TCR beta chain was sequenced for a study of response to subunit inactivated influenza vaccine. The CDR3 is 14 amino acids. This clonotype was counted only a few times. What it binds is unknown. TCRdb itself ran the RT-PCR reads through MiXCR, one entry per CDR3 protein. The data contain approximately 700,000 distinct CDR3 sequences, roughly 14% of them singletons. Notes on the study in general: Each seasonal influenza vaccination, the authors suggested, recruits few new T cells.

The starting material was PBMCs from blood, obtained approximately 13 days after vaccination. This rearrangement joins TRBV21-1 to TRBJ2-5. TRBV21-1 corresponds to a pseudogene. This TCR derives from a man aged 45-65 years who received an inactivated influenza vaccine. Here the CDR3 DNA reads TGTGCCAGCAGCAAAGGCATTTCGGGGGAGACCCAGTACTTC. Protein product: CASSKGISGETQYF.